The rows below give T cell receptor beta chains drawn from one sample of a study of blood T cell repertoires in COVID-19. Sequencing used immunoSEQ multiplex PCR; TCRdb keeps in-frame clones, though not all of them. Of about 120,000 clones detected, around 83% appear once; the ten largest clones hold over 3%. The sequenced sample was PBMCs or T cells enriched from blood (not recorded which). The receptors here all came from a woman in her thirties who had recovered from COVID-19. CDR3s include the opening cysteine and the closing phenylalanine or tryptophan. A D gene is named only where the DNA matches it firmly. Rows may omit the clone size; those that give it use once, few, many or a size class.

v_gene	j_gene	d_gene	abundance	CDR3aa	CDR3nt
TRBV11-2	TRBJ1-1	.	.	CASSLIGLQPEAFF	TGTGCCAGCAGCTTAATCGGGTTGCAGCCGGAAGCTTTCTTT
TRBV6-5	TRBJ2-7	TRBD2	.	CASSYLREGSYEQYF	TGTGCCAGCAGTTACTTGCGGGAGGGCTCCTACGAGCAGTACTTC
TRBV6-6	TRBJ1-1	.	.	CASSGQLTEAFF	TGTGCCAGCAGTGGACAGCTCACTGAAGCTTTCTTT
TRBV6-5	TRBJ1-2	TRBD1	.	CASSSGTGKVYGYTF	TGTGCCAGCAGTTCCGGGACAGGGAAGGTCTATGGCTACACCTTC
TRBV30	TRBJ2-2	.	.	CAWSRGGELFF	TGTGCCTGGAGTCGGGGCGGGGAGCTGTTTTTT
TRBV12-3/TRBV12-4	TRBJ1-1	TRBD1	once	CASSTDRDTEAFF	TGTGCCAGCAGCACAGACAGGGACACTGAAGCTTTCTTT
TRBV12-3/TRBV12-4	TRBJ2-7	.	.	CASSPQGYEQYF	TGTGCCAGCAGTCCTCAGGGCTACGAGCAGTACTTC
TRBV2	TRBJ1-5	.	.	CASNGQGTPNQPQHF	TGTGCCAGCAACGGGCAGGGAACCCCCAATCAGCCCCAGCATTTT
TRBV9	TRBJ2-7	TRBD1	.	CASSVGDSPSEQYF	TGTGCCAGCAGCGTAGGGGACAGCCCTAGCGAGCAGTACTTC
TRBV29-1	TRBJ2-2	.	.	CSAKVGGDTGELFF	TGCAGCGCGAAAGTAGGGGGTGACACCGGGGAGCTGTTTTTT
TRBV27	TRBJ2-7	TRBD2	.	CASSLGQGGSNEQYF	TGTGCCAGCAGTTTAGGGCAGGGAGGGAGTAACGAGCAGTACTTC
TRBV9	TRBJ1-2	.	.	CASSVGRGGYTF	TGTGCCAGCAGCGTAGGAAGAGGAGGCTACACCTTC
TRBV7-3	TRBJ1-1	.	.	CASSLQRNTEAFF	TGTGCCAGCAGTCTACAGAGGAACACTGAAGCTTTCTTT
TRBV7-3	TRBJ1-1	.	.	CASSLHGDTEAFF	TGTGCCAGCAGCTTACACGGTGACACTGAAGCTTTCTTT
TRBV5-1	TRBJ2-3	TRBD2	.	CASSLGASGVTDTQYF	TGCGCCAGCAGCCTGGGGGCTAGCGGGGTTACAGATACGCAGTATTTT
TRBV6-5	TRBJ2-7	TRBD1	.	CASSYSSGTGGYEQYF	TGTGCCAGCAGTTACTCTTCCGGGACAGGGGGGTACGAGCAGTACTTC
TRBV5-1	TRBJ1-4	TRBD1	few	CASSPAGGGYNEKLFF	TGCGCCAGCAGCCCGGCAGGAGGGGGCTACAATGAAAAACTGTTTTTT
TRBV5-8	TRBJ1-1	.	.	CASSLASRRGTEAFF	TGTGCCAGCAGCTTGGCCTCTAGGCGCGGGACTGAAGCTTTCTTT
TRBV4-1	TRBJ2-3	TRBD2	.	CASSPEAGRADTQYF	TGCGCCAGCAGCCCCGAGGCCGGGAGGGCAGATACGCAGTATTTT
TRBV28	TRBJ1-6	TRBD1	.	CASSPRQGGNSPLHF	TGTGCCAGCAGTCCTCGACAGGGTGGGAATTCACCCCTCCACTTT
TRBV6-2/TRBV6-3	TRBJ2-7	TRBD1	.	CASSYHRDSGLAFYEQYF	TGTGCCAGCAGTTACCACAGGGACAGTGGATTAGCCTTCTACGAGCAGTACTTC
TRBV3-1/TRBV3-2	TRBJ1-4	.	.	CASSQEQNEKLFF	TGTGCCAGCAGCCAAGAACAGAATGAAAAACTGTTTTTT
TRBV11-2	TRBJ2-1	.	.	CASSPVIGGTSSYNEQFF	TGTGCCAGCAGCCCAGTTATTGGGGGGACGAGCTCCTACAATGAGCAGTTCTTC
TRBV30	TRBJ1-6	.	.	CAWTIQGTSPLHF	TGTGCCTGGACTATACAGGGTACTTCACCCCTCCACTTT
TRBV3-1/TRBV3-2	TRBJ1-4	.	.	CASSQAVEKLFF	TGTGCCAGCAGCCAAGCGGTTGAAAAACTGTTTTTT
TRBV7-9	TRBJ2-1	TRBD1	.	CASSPGQGKGNEQFF	TGTGCCAGCAGCCCTGGACAGGGGAAGGGCAATGAGCAGTTCTTC
TRBV3-1/TRBV3-2	TRBJ2-7	TRBD2	.	CASSQLAGASEQYF	TGTGCCAGCAGCCAACTAGCGGGAGCGTCTGAGCAGTACTTC
TRBV27	TRBJ2-1	TRBD2	.	CASSSGTSYEQFF	TGTGCCAGCAGTTCCGGGACTAGCTATGAGCAGTTCTTC
TRBV28	TRBJ2-7	TRBD2	.	CASRTPSGTSYEQYF	TGTGCCAGCAGAACTCCTAGCGGAACCTCCTACGAGCAGTACTTC
TRBV4-2	TRBJ1-2	.	.	CASSRISQEGLGGYTF	TGTGCCAGCAGCCGAATTTCACAGGAGGGGCTGGGTGGCTACACCTTC
TRBV28	TRBJ1-4	.	.	CASRSDLDEKLFF	TGTGCCAGCAGGTCTGACTTGGATGAAAAACTGTTTTTT
TRBV28	TRBJ2-5	.	.	CASSRRGAGGQETQYF	TGTGCCAGCAGCCGACGGGGAGCCGGGGGCCAAGAGACCCAGTACTTC
TRBV7-8	TRBJ2-7	.	.	CASSLEAGHYEQYF	TGTGCCAGCAGCTTAGAGGCAGGGCACTACGAGCAGTACTTC
TRBV6-2/TRBV6-3	TRBJ2-7	.	once	CASSQISDWGSEQYF	TGTGCCAGCAGTCAGATTAGCGACTGGGGAAGCGAGCAGTACTTC
TRBV28	TRBJ2-2	TRBD2	.	CASRGRLAGGPSGELFF	TGTGCCAGCCGAGGGAGGCTAGCGGGAGGGCCAAGCGGGGAGCTGTTTTTT
TRBV7-2	TRBJ2-2	TRBD1	.	CASSILQGVRSGELFF	TGTGCCAGCAGCATACTACAGGGGGTGCGTAGCGGGGAGCTGTTTTTT
TRBV4-2	TRBJ1-2	TRBD1	.	CASSQVPIVTGAAGGYTF	TGTGCCAGCAGCCAAGTTCCCATCGTCACAGGGGCCGCGGGGGGCTACACCTTC
TRBV29-1	TRBJ2-5	TRBD1	.	CSVINPGQGTMETQYF	TGCAGCGTCATTAACCCGGGACAGGGGACCATGGAGACCCAGTACTTC
TRBV28	TRBJ1-4	TRBD1	.	CASSLEDRLSEKLFF	TGTGCCAGCAGTTTGGAGGACAGGCTTAGTGAAAAACTGTTTTTT
TRBV11-2	TRBJ1-2	TRBD1	.	CASSPRTGGGGYTF	TGTGCCAGCAGCCCTCGGACAGGGGGCGGTGGCTACACCTTC
TRBV7-2	TRBJ2-3	.	.	CASSARLPAADTQYF	TGTGCCAGCAGTGCTAGACTTCCCGCCGCCGATACGCAGTATTTT
TRBV28	TRBJ2-1	TRBD2	.	CASSFGTRAPNEQFF	TGTGCCAGCAGTTTCGGGACTAGGGCCCCCAATGAGCAGTTCTTC
TRBV15	TRBJ2-2	TRBD1	once	CATRTRTGETGELFF	TGTGCCACCAGGACGAGGACAGGGGAGACCGGGGAGCTGTTTTTT
TRBV6-4	TRBJ2-3	.	.	CASSKNPDSDTQYF	TGTGCCAGCAGCAAAAACCCGGACAGCGATACGCAGTATTTT
TRBV7-2	TRBJ1-6	.	.	CASSLKTDSPLHF	TGTGCCAGCAGCTTAAAGACAGATTCACCCCTCCACTTT
TRBV9	TRBJ2-7	TRBD2	.	CASSPGTSRHEQYF	TGTGCCAGCAGCCCCGGGACTAGCCGTCACGAGCAGTACTTC
TRBV10-1	TRBJ2-2	TRBD2	.	CASREGRGRNTGELFF	TGCGCCAGCAGAGAGGGGAGGGGCCGGAACACCGGGGAGCTGTTTTTT
TRBV29-1	TRBJ2-7	TRBD1	.	CSVVRDSREQYF	TGCAGCGTTGTTAGGGACAGTCGCGAGCAGTACTTC
TRBV5-1	TRBJ2-3	.	.	CASSLVGASTDTQYF	TGCGCCAGCAGCTTGGTTGGGGCCAGCACAGATACGCAGTATTTT
TRBV24-1	TRBJ2-7	.	.	CATSDPTTGSYEQYF	TGTGCCACCAGTGATCCCACGACGGGCTCCTACGAGCAGTACTTC
TRBV19	TRBJ1-2	.	once	CASSTTRPNGYTF	TGTGCCAGCTCGACAACTCGGCCAAATGGCTACACCTTC
TRBV5-5	TRBJ2-2	TRBD1	.	CASRGDRALITNTGELFF	TGTGCCAGCAGGGGGGACAGGGCCCTAATTACGAACACCGGGGAGCTGTTTTTT
TRBV28	TRBJ2-5	TRBD1	.	CASIQPGQIQETQYF	TGTGCCAGCATTCAACCGGGACAGATCCAAGAGACCCAGTACTTC
TRBV6-1	TRBJ1-1	.	few	CASSEWFGGWAEAFF	TGTGCCAGCAGTGAATGGTTTGGGGGCTGGGCTGAAGCTTTCTTT
TRBV7-2	TRBJ2-7	.	.	CASSSPPVSEQYF	TGTGCCAGCAGCTCGCCTCCGGTAAGCGAGCAGTACTTC